The rows below give T cell receptor beta chains drawn from one sample of a study of blood T cell repertoires in COVID-19. The method was immunoSEQ multiplex PCR; TCRdb's version includes in-frame clones alone and lacks a portion of them. This table has around 80,000 clones, about 70% appearing once. The sample comprised peripheral blood. These receptors all stem from a man aged 45-65 years with active or convalescent COVID-19. CDR3s include the opening cysteine and the closing phenylalanine or tryptophan. The order of the fields is D gene, V gene, clone size, J gene, CDR3 DNA, CDR3 protein. D genes are given only for firm matches. Expanded clones are given a class, and other clones once, few, many or no size at all.

d_gene: TRBD2; v_gene: TRBV9; abundance: NA; j_gene: TRBJ2-3; CDR3nt: TGTGCCAGCAGCGTTGCGGGGGGCTCCATGACGCAGTATTTT; CDR3aa: CASSVAGGSMTQYF
d_gene: NA; v_gene: TRBV6-5; abundance: NA; j_gene: TRBJ2-7; CDR3nt: TGTGCCAGCACGGGCAGGAAGGAGGCCTACGAGCAGTACTTC; CDR3aa: CASTGRKEAYEQYF
d_gene: NA; v_gene: TRBV19; abundance: NA; j_gene: TRBJ2-2; CDR3nt: TGTGCCAGTAGTCCTAGGACAGCGAACACCGGGGAGCTGTTTTTT; CDR3aa: CASSPRTANTGELFF
d_gene: TRBD2; v_gene: TRBV7-9; abundance: NA; j_gene: TRBJ2-3; CDR3nt: TGTGCCAGCAGCTTACGGCGGGGGAGCACAGATACGCAGTATTTT; CDR3aa: CASSLRRGSTDTQYF
d_gene: NA; v_gene: TRBV4-2; abundance: NA; j_gene: TRBJ1-2; CDR3nt: TGTGCCAGCAGCCAAGGGGGGGACTATGGCTACACCTTC; CDR3aa: CASSQGGDYGYTF
d_gene: NA; v_gene: TRBV2; abundance: NA; j_gene: TRBJ2-7; CDR3nt: TGTGCCAGCAGTGTAGGGGGTTCCTACGAGCAGTACTTC; CDR3aa: CASSVGGSYEQYF
d_gene: NA; v_gene: TRBV6-1; abundance: NA; j_gene: TRBJ2-5; CDR3nt: TGTGCCAGCAGTGAAGTGGTGGGGCTCCAAGAGACCCAGTACTTC; CDR3aa: CASSEVVGLQETQYF
d_gene: NA; v_gene: TRBV5-1; abundance: NA; j_gene: TRBJ2-5; CDR3nt: TGCGCCAGCAGCTTGTCAGGGGGGTTTCGGGAGACCCAGTACTTC; CDR3aa: CASSLSGGFRETQYF
d_gene: NA; v_gene: TRBV12-1; abundance: few; j_gene: TRBJ2-1; CDR3nt: TGTGCCAGCAGCCTAGACCTAGCTGAGCAGTTCTTC; CDR3aa: CASSLDLAEQFF
d_gene: NA; v_gene: TRBV3-1/TRBV3-2; abundance: NA; j_gene: TRBJ2-2; CDR3nt: TGTGCCAGCAGCCAAGGGGCAGGGGCGTCCGGGGAGCTGTTTTTT; CDR3aa: CASSQGAGASGELFF
d_gene: TRBD1; v_gene: TRBV19; abundance: NA; j_gene: TRBJ1-2; CDR3nt: TGTGCCAGTAAGAACCTGACAGGGAATAAAGGTGGCTACACCTTC; CDR3aa: CASKNLTGNKGGYTF
d_gene: NA; v_gene: TRBV7-9; abundance: NA; j_gene: TRBJ1-4; CDR3nt: TGTGCCAGCAGCTTGGGGGAGGCTAATGAAAAACTGTTTTTT; CDR3aa: CASSLGEANEKLFF
d_gene: NA; v_gene: TRBV3-1/TRBV3-2; abundance: NA; j_gene: TRBJ1-4; CDR3nt: TGTGCCAGCAACCGCTCACAGGAAAAACTGTTTTTT; CDR3aa: CASNRSQEKLFF
d_gene: NA; v_gene: TRBV27; abundance: NA; j_gene: TRBJ2-3; CDR3nt: TGTGCCAGCATTGGAGATTTGGATACGCAGTATTTT; CDR3aa: CASIGDLDTQYF
d_gene: NA; v_gene: TRBV4-3; abundance: NA; j_gene: TRBJ1-5; CDR3nt: TGCGCCAGCAGCCAGAGCAGGGAGGAGCCCCAGCATTTT; CDR3aa: CASSQSREEPQHF
d_gene: NA; v_gene: TRBV6-6; abundance: NA; j_gene: TRBJ1-1; CDR3nt: TGTGCCAGCAGTTATGGGACCGGAGGGGCTGAAGCTTTCTTT; CDR3aa: CASSYGTGGAEAFF
d_gene: TRBD1; v_gene: TRBV18; abundance: many; j_gene: TRBJ1-5; CDR3nt: TGTGCCAGCTCCAAGACAGGGTTGGAGACTCAGCCCCAGCATTTT; CDR3aa: CASSKTGLETQPQHF
d_gene: NA; v_gene: TRBV6-5; abundance: NA; j_gene: TRBJ2-5; CDR3nt: TGTGCCAGCAGTTACTCACCACAGGGTTTAGAGACCCAGTACTTC; CDR3aa: CASSYSPQGLETQYF
d_gene: NA; v_gene: TRBV6-2/TRBV6-3; abundance: NA; j_gene: TRBJ1-5; CDR3nt: TGTGCCAGCAGTTACGAGGGCAGGGGTTTCAATCAGCCCCAGCATTTT; CDR3aa: CASSYEGRGFNQPQHF
d_gene: TRBD1; v_gene: TRBV7-3; abundance: NA; j_gene: TRBJ1-2; CDR3nt: TGTGCCAGCAGCCCAGGGGGCGCTGACTATGGCTACACCTTC; CDR3aa: CASSPGGADYGYTF
d_gene: NA; v_gene: TRBV5-6; abundance: NA; j_gene: TRBJ1-4; CDR3nt: TGTGCCAGCAGCTCGCTCGTGGGGGCCCGGGGAACTACCGTCGGAAAACTGTTTTTT; CDR3aa: CASSSLVGARGTTVGKLFF
d_gene: NA; v_gene: TRBV6-6; abundance: NA; j_gene: TRBJ2-2; CDR3nt: TGTGCCAGCAGTCCCGGCGGCACCGGGGAGCTGTTTTTT; CDR3aa: CASSPGGTGELFF
d_gene: NA; v_gene: TRBV7-8; abundance: NA; j_gene: TRBJ2-5; CDR3nt: TGTGCCAGCAGCTTTGCTAGCCAAGAGACCCAGTACTTC; CDR3aa: CASSFASQETQYF
d_gene: NA; v_gene: TRBV7-3; abundance: few; j_gene: TRBJ2-1; CDR3nt: TGTGCCAGCAGCTTAATGGGGGGGCTGGATGAGCAGTTCTTC; CDR3aa: CASSLMGGLDEQFF
d_gene: TRBD1; v_gene: TRBV6-5; abundance: NA; j_gene: TRBJ1-6; CDR3nt: TGTGTCGCGGGACAGGGAGGATCACCCCTCCACTTT; CDR3aa: CVAGQGGSPLHF
d_gene: NA; v_gene: TRBV9; abundance: NA; j_gene: TRBJ2-6; CDR3nt: TGTGCCAGCAGCGTAGACGCAGGGCTAAGCTCTGGGGCCAACGTCCTGACTTTC; CDR3aa: CASSVDAGLSSGANVLTF
d_gene: NA; v_gene: TRBV5-1; abundance: NA; j_gene: TRBJ2-1; CDR3nt: TGCGCCAGCAGCTTATCCGGGAGCTCCTACAATGAGCAGTTCTTC; CDR3aa: CASSLSGSSYNEQFF
d_gene: NA; v_gene: TRBV7-2; abundance: NA; j_gene: TRBJ1-6; CDR3nt: TGTGCCAGCAGCCCCCCAGGGGATAATTCACCCCTCCACTTT; CDR3aa: CASSPPGDNSPLHF
d_gene: NA; v_gene: TRBV11-2; abundance: NA; j_gene: TRBJ2-7; CDR3nt: TGTGCCAGCAGCTTAGTGGAGGACAGATCCGAGCAGTACTTC; CDR3aa: CASSLVEDRSEQYF
d_gene: TRBD2; v_gene: TRBV7-3; abundance: NA; j_gene: TRBJ2-1; CDR3nt: TGTGCCAGCAGCTTATCCGGGACTAGCGGGTACAATGAGCAGTTCTTC; CDR3aa: CASSLSGTSGYNEQFF
d_gene: NA; v_gene: TRBV5-1; abundance: few; j_gene: TRBJ1-4; CDR3nt: TGCGCCAGCTACGCCCAGCCGGGGACTAATGAAAAACTGTTTTTT; CDR3aa: CASYAQPGTNEKLFF
d_gene: NA; v_gene: TRBV7-6; abundance: NA; j_gene: TRBJ1-3; CDR3nt: TGTGCCAGCAGCCTGGCAAGGGGCAGGACAGGAAACACCATATATTTT; CDR3aa: CASSLARGRTGNTIYF
d_gene: NA; v_gene: TRBV3-1/TRBV3-2; abundance: once; j_gene: TRBJ1-5; CDR3nt: TGTGCCAGCAACCCCGTAACAGATAGCAATCAGCCCCAGCATTTT; CDR3aa: CASNPVTDSNQPQHF
d_gene: NA; v_gene: TRBV9; abundance: NA; j_gene: TRBJ1-1; CDR3nt: TGTGCCAGCAGCGTATGGGGCGGGAACACTGAAGCTTTCTTT; CDR3aa: CASSVWGGNTEAFF
d_gene: TRBD2; v_gene: TRBV5-1; abundance: NA; j_gene: TRBJ2-7; CDR3nt: TGCGCCAGCAGCTCTAGCGGGGCCTCCTACGAGCAGTACTTC; CDR3aa: CASSSSGASYEQYF
d_gene: NA; v_gene: TRBV5-4; abundance: NA; j_gene: TRBJ1-2; CDR3nt: TGTGCCAGCAGCCCGGGGGGGCAGGTCTATGGCTACACCTTC; CDR3aa: CASSPGGQVYGYTF
d_gene: TRBD1; v_gene: TRBV29-1; abundance: NA; j_gene: TRBJ1-2; CDR3nt: TGCAGCGTTGGGGGGACAGGGAGCGGCTACACCTTC; CDR3aa: CSVGGTGSGYTF
d_gene: NA; v_gene: TRBV19; abundance: NA; j_gene: TRBJ2-7; CDR3nt: TGTGCCAGTAGTATCAACGGACAAGCGGGCGAGCAGTACTTC; CDR3aa: CASSINGQAGEQYF
d_gene: NA; v_gene: TRBV3-1/TRBV3-2; abundance: NA; j_gene: TRBJ2-5; CDR3nt: TGTGCCAGCAGCAGAGGACAGTTCCAAGAGACCCAGTACTTC; CDR3aa: CASSRGQFQETQYF
d_gene: TRBD1; v_gene: TRBV7-2; abundance: once; j_gene: TRBJ2-1; CDR3nt: TGTGCCAGCAGCCCAGAGGGGGCGATCGTATACAATGAGCAGTTCTTC; CDR3aa: CASSPEGAIVYNEQFF
d_gene: NA; v_gene: TRBV6-5; abundance: NA; j_gene: TRBJ2-7; CDR3nt: TGTGCCAGCAGTTACGCTTACAGGGACGAGCAGTACTTC; CDR3aa: CASSYAYRDEQYF
d_gene: TRBD1; v_gene: TRBV5-5; abundance: few; j_gene: TRBJ1-6; CDR3nt: TGTGCCAGCAGCACCGGACAGGCCTATAATTCACCCCTCCACTTT; CDR3aa: CASSTGQAYNSPLHF
d_gene: TRBD1; v_gene: TRBV7-9; abundance: NA; j_gene: TRBJ1-1; CDR3nt: TGTGCCAGCAGCTTACAGACAGGGGCTTTCTTT; CDR3aa: CASSLQTGAFF
d_gene: NA; v_gene: TRBV7-2; abundance: NA; j_gene: TRBJ1-5; CDR3nt: TGTGCCAGCAGCTTAATGAGGGGGAGCAATCAGCCCCAGCATTTT; CDR3aa: CASSLMRGSNQPQHF
d_gene: NA; v_gene: TRBV7-2; abundance: NA; j_gene: TRBJ1-4; CDR3nt: TGTGCCAGCAGCCCTGGGGGACACTGGAATGAAAAACTGTTTTTT; CDR3aa: CASSPGGHWNEKLFF
d_gene: TRBD1; v_gene: TRBV19; abundance: NA; j_gene: TRBJ2-7; CDR3nt: TGTGCCAGTAGTATCCCTCGGTTCGGGCAGGGGGCATCAGAGCAGTACTTC; CDR3aa: CASSIPRFGQGASEQYF
d_gene: TRBD1; v_gene: TRBV6-5; abundance: NA; j_gene: TRBJ2-4; CDR3nt: TGTGCCAGCAGTTTGAGACAGGGTCGGAGCATTCAGTACTTC; CDR3aa: CASSLRQGRSIQYF